The 6 T cell receptor beta chains below come from one sample, sequenced in a study of blood T cell repertoires in COVID-19. The assay was immunoSEQ multiplex PCR, and TCRdb's table has in-frame clones only and misses some. The profile shows approximately 150,000 clones, more than 75% of them singletons. Source material: peripheral blood. The receptors derive from a man in his sixties with active or convalescent COVID-19.

The chain uses TRBV7-2 and TRBJ1-2, with 8 bases lining up with TRBD1. This CDR3 region has 14 residues. V was clipped by 6 bases and J by 4 bases; unmatched bases: 7. Germline-derived CDR1 and CDR2 are SGHTA and FQGNSA. The DNA of the CDR3 is TGTGCCAGCAGTAACTGGACAGGGTCCTATGGCTACACCTTC. Protein product: CASSNWTGSYGYTF.

The chain uses TRBV25-1 and TRBJ2-5, with D maybe TRBD1 (6 bases). Germline CDR1 MGHDK, CDR2 SYGVNS. The CDR3 loop spans 15 amino acids. V was clipped by 4 bases and J by 0 bases, with 12 bases between them. The CDR3 DNA is TGTGCCAGCAGTGCCTCGACAGGATACCAAGAGACCCAGTACTTC. Encoded protein: CASSASTGYQETQYF.

The V and J genes are TRBV19 and TRBJ2-6, with D possibly TRBD1 on 6 matching bases. V was shortened by 6 bases and J by 3 bases, with 12 bases between the two germline ends. The CDR3 totals 15 residues. Germline CDR1 and CDR2: LNHDA and SQIVND (reference sequence). The CDR3 reads CASRVQGSGANVLTF. CDR3 DNA sequence: TGTGCCAGTAGGGTACAGGGCAGTGGGGCCAACGTCCTGACTTTC.

This chain links TRBV18 with TRBJ1-2; TRBD1 aligns across 8 bases. The trim removed 4 bases at V and 5 bases at J, leaving 6 bases unmatched. Germline lookup yields CDR1 KGHSH and CDR2 LQKENI. CDR3 length equals 14 residues. CDR3 in amino acids: CASSLGTGDYGYTF. CDR3 DNA sequence: TGTGCCAGCTCACTAGGGACAGGAGATTATGGCTACACCTTC. The complete variable domain, with remaining parts taken from reference TRBV18 and TRBJ1-2, reads NAGVMQNPRHLVRRRGQEARLRCSPMKGHSHVYWYRQLPEEGLKFMVYLQKENIIDESGMPKERFSAEFPKEGPSILRIQQVVRGDSAAYFCASSLGTGDYGYTFGSGTRLTVV.

The chain links TRBV19 to TRBJ1-5; no definite D call. The V end lost 1 base, the J end lost 3 bases, and 7 bases lay between the germline ends. The CDR3 sequence is 14 residues long. From germline, CDR1 is LNHDA and CDR2 SQIVND (reference sequence). The CDR3 reads CASSIVEINQPQHF. CDR3 sequence (DNA): TGTGCCAGTAGTATAGTAGAGATCAATCAGCCCCAGCATTTT.

The rearrangement links TRBV27 to TRBJ2-1, with unresolved D. The CDR3 covers 16 residues. Germline V gene data show CDR1 as MNHEY and CDR2 as SMNVEV (reference sequence). V was shortened by 4 bases and J by 0 bases, with 13 bases between the two germline ends. The DNA for the CDR3 is TGTGCCAGCAGTTACAACTCAGGATTCTCCTACAATGAGCAGTTCTTC. Translation: CASSYNSGFSYNEQFF.